These 21 T cell receptor beta chains were sequenced from one sample in a study of blood T cell repertoires in COVID-19. Clones were read by immunoSEQ multiplex PCR, and TCRdb kept only the in-frame ones, dropping some. The data hold about 250,000 clones, with around 83% observed a single time. Sequencing was performed on peripheral blood. All receptors come from a man aged 35 to 55 with active or convalescent COVID-19.

V gene TRBV5-8 combines with J gene TRBJ1-5; possible D gene TRBD1, 6 bases. Per germline, CDR1 SGHTS and CDR2 YDEGEE. This CDR3 has 15 residues. V was trimmed by 4 bases and J by 5 bases, leaving 16 bases between them. This chain's CDR3 is CASSRRPQGYQPQHF. CDR3 in DNA: TGTGCCAGCAGCCGCCGTCCGCAGGGGTATCAGCCCCAGCATTTT. The full variable domain, its missing parts supplied by reference TRBV5-8 and TRBJ1-5, is EAGVTQSPTHLIKTRGQQATLRCSPISGHTSVYWYQQALGLGLQFLLWYDEGEERNRGNFPPRFSGRQFPNYSSELNVNALELEDSALYLCASSRRPQGYQPQHFGDGTRLSIL.

The chain recombines TRBV21-1 with TRBJ1-5. TRBV21-1 is a listed pseudogene. CDR3 size: 18 residues. The CDR3 sequence: CASSKRKGSQKAGQPQHF. DNA for the CDR3: TGTGCCAGCAGCAAACGAAAGGGCAGTCAGAAGGCGGGTCAGCCCCAGCATTTT.

This clone appeared a few times. This chain uses TRBV11-2 with TRBJ1-1, with TRBD1 as a possible D gene (5 bases). Trimming left V 6 bases short and J 2 bases short, with 16 bases between. Germline lookup yields CDR1 SGHAT and CDR2 FQNNGV. The CDR3 contains 15 residues. The CDR3 DNA reads as TGTGCCAGCAGTTCCCCGTCAAGGGGAAACACTGAAGCTTTCTTT. Translating gives CASSSPSRGNTEAFF. The full variable domain, in which reference TRBV11-2 and TRBJ1-1 provide the parts outside the CDR3, is EAGVAQSPRYKIIEKRQSVAFWCNPISGHATLYWYQQILGQGPKLLIQFQNNGVVDDSQLPKDRFSAERLKGVDSTLKIQPAKLEDSAVYLCASSSPSRGNTEAFFGQGTRLTVV.

V gene TRBV11-3 combines with J gene TRBJ2-5; 10 bases map to TRBD2. The CDR3 runs to 17 residues. The V gene end was trimmed by 4 bases and the J gene end by 5 bases; junction bases not matched to a gene: 13. Germline V gene data show CDR1 as SGHNT and CDR2 as YENEEA. The CDR3 coding sequence is TGTGCCAGCAGCTCGAGGGAGGCCGGGACTAGCGTCGAGACCCAGTACTTC. Amino acid sequence: CASSSREAGTSVETQYF.

V is TRBV24-1 and J is TRBJ2-7; D not resolved. Per the germline V gene, CDR1 is KGHDR and CDR2 is SFDVKD. V lost 2 bases to trimming and J lost 1 base, with 5 bases between them. CDR3 length: 13 residues. This CDR3 reads CATSDSYSYEQYF. The DNA for the CDR3 is TGTGCCACCAGTGATTCCTATTCCTACGAGCAGTACTTC.

The DNA of the CDR3 is TGTGCCAGCAGTTTGGGGCGGAACACTGAAGCTTTCTTT. This translates into CASSLGRNTEAFF. The J gene is TRBJ1-1, the V gene TRBV6-5; D possibly corresponds to TRBD1 (5 bases). CDR1 and CDR2 from the germline V gene are MNHEY and SVGAGI. This CDR3 spans 13 amino acids. With 4 bases removed from V and 1 base from J, the gap between germline ends came to 7 bases.

This clone was observed a handful of times. Other DNA sequences in this sample translate to the same CDR3. DNA for the CDR3: TGTGCCAGCAGTTTGGGAGGGAGCTCCTACGAGCAGTACTTC. Encoded protein: CASSLGGSSYEQYF. The V call is TRBV28, the J call TRBJ2-7; 7 bases line up with TRBD2. The germline V gene encodes CDR1 MDHEN and CDR2 SYDVKM. The CDR3 is 14 residues long. The junction had 2 bases not matched to a gene; V was cut back by 3 bases and J by 0 bases. The complete variable domain, with remaining parts taken from reference TRBV28 and TRBJ2-7, reads DVKVTQSSRYLVKRTGEKVFLECVQDMDHENMFWYRQDPGLGLRLIYFSYDVKMKEKGDIPEGYSVSREKKERFSLILESASTNQTSMYLCASSLGGSSYEQYFGPGTRLTVT.

The chain is built from TRBV11-2 and TRBJ2-2, with 8 bases fitting TRBD1. The CDR3 sequence is 14 residues long. The J segment lost 6 bases and the V segment lost 5 bases, leaving 5 bases of the junction unmatched. In germline, CDR1 is SGHAT, CDR2 FQNNGV. CDR3 protein: CASSQDRVPGELFF. DNA of the CDR3: TGTGCCAGCAGCCAGGACAGGGTCCCCGGGGAGCTGTTTTTT.

V gene TRBV5-1 combines with J gene TRBJ2-2; maybe TRBD1 (5 bases). The CDR3 is made up of 16 amino acids. V dropped 4 bases and J dropped 2 bases, with 15 bases sitting between them. CDR1 and CDR2 (germline): SGHRS, YFSETQ. The CDR3 DNA reads as TGCGCCAGCAGCACACAGGACGGTATCAACACCGGGGAGCTGTTTTTT. Translated: CASSTQDGINTGELFF.

This clone was found a few times. V and J are TRBV7-2 and TRBJ2-2; D may be TRBD2 (7 bases). This CDR3 has 16 residues. Trimming stripped 0 bases from V and 10 bases from J, with 18 bases between. Per the germline V gene, CDR1 is SGHTA and CDR2 is FQGNSA. CDR3 amino acids: CASSLAVGGGSAELFF. The CDR3, as DNA: TGTGCCAGCAGCTTAGCTGTCGGGGGCGGGAGCGCGGAGCTGTTTTTT.

V gene TRBV30 combines with J gene TRBJ2-5; D is perhaps TRBD1 (6 bases). V lost 3 bases to trimming and J lost 7 bases, with 21 bases between them. The CDR3 is made up of 15 amino acids. Per the germline V gene, CDR1 is GTSNPN and CDR2 is SVGIG (reference sequence). This CDR3 reads CAWSNDTGRKATQYF. The CDR3 nucleotides are TGTGCCTGGAGCAATGACACAGGGAGAAAAGCGACCCAGTACTTC.

The chain employs TRBV7-8 and TRBJ2-7, with 10 bases identical to TRBD1. The CDR3 length is 12 residues. J lost 5 bases, V lost 5 bases, and 0 bases had no gene match. In germline, CDR1 is SGHVS, CDR2 FQNEAQ. The CDR3 region has the DNA TGTGCCAGCAGCGGGACAGGGGACGAGCAGTACTTC. As protein: CASSGTGDEQYF.

This rearrangement joins TRBV5-1 to TRBJ2-4; 10 nucleotides agree with TRBD2. Germline CDR1 reads SGHRS; CDR2 reads YFSETQ. With V trimmed by 4 bases and J by 6 bases, 7 bases remained unmatched. CDR3 length equals 15 residues. DNA for the CDR3: TGCGCCAGCAGCCGTCTAGCGGGGGACGCAAACATTCAGTACTTC. It encodes CASSRLAGDANIQYF.

The gene calls are TRBV6-4 and TRBJ1-1; D is unclear. V shed 5 bases and J shed 1 base, with 8 bases lying between them. The CDR3 consists of 13 residues. Germline V gene data show CDR1 as MRHNA and CDR2 as SNTAGT. Here the CDR3 reads CASSQETNTEAFF. CDR3 in DNA: TGTGCCAGCAGTCAGGAAACGAACACTGAAGCTTTCTTT.

This clone was seen only a few times. The J gene is TRBJ1-1, the V gene TRBV12-3 or TRBV12-4; D possibly corresponds to TRBD1 (5 bases). CDR3 length: 12 residues. Trimming removed 4 bases from V and 3 bases from J, with 6 bases in between. The chain's CDR3 is CASSSGDTEAFF. The CDR3 nucleotides are TGTGCCAGCAGTTCGGGGGACACTGAAGCTTTCTTT.

This clone was picked up a small number of times. The genes are TRBV21-1 and TRBJ2-7; the table assigns TRBD2, which was not confirmed against the DNA. TRBV21-1 is given as a pseudogene. This CDR3 spans 12 amino acids. The CDR3 loop reads CASPSYPYEQYF. The CDR3 bases are TGTGCCAGCCCTAGTTATCCCTACGAGCAGTACTTC.

This clone was observed a single time. This sequence joins TRBV7-9 and TRBJ2-5; 7 positions match TRBD2. V was pared by 6 bases and J by 4 bases, with 8 bases of the junction left unmatched. Germline loops: CDR1 SEHNR, CDR2 FQNEAQ (reference sequence). CDR3 length: 14 amino acids. The CDR3 region has the DNA TGTGCCAGCAGGTCCACTAGCGAGGGAGAGACCCAGTACTTC. Translated, it gives CASRSTSEGETQYF.

V usage is TRBV15 and J usage is TRBJ2-3; D is possibly TRBD2 (6 bases). Germline V lookup: CDR1 LNHNV, CDR2 YYDKDF (reference sequence). The V and J ends lost 1 base and 2 bases respectively, with 10 bases between them. The CDR3 consists of 15 residues. The CDR3 nucleotides are TGTGCCACCAGCAGAGGGGCGGGGAACACAGATACGCAGTATTTT. Amino acids: CATSRGAGNTDTQYF.

Only one count was recorded for this clone. The chain links TRBV30 to TRBJ1-2, with D unclear. The germline V gene encodes CDR1 GTSNPN and CDR2 SVGIG (reference sequence). The V end lost 0 bases, the J end lost 0 bases, and 11 bases lay between the germline ends. The CDR3 contains 15 residues. The CDR3 reads CAWSVPGIANYGYTF. In DNA form, the CDR3 reads TGTGCCTGGAGTGTCCCGGGGATAGCTAACTATGGCTACACCTTC.

This clone has at least ten counts. This chain joins TRBV11-2 and TRBJ1-6; 10 positions match TRBD1. Germline CDR1 SGHAT, CDR2 FQNNGV. Trimming removed 1 base from V and 4 bases from J; junction bases left unmatched: 4. This CDR3 comprises 17 residues. The CDR3 bases are TGTGCCAGCAGCTTAGCCCGGGACAGGGGATATAATTCACCCCTCCACTTT. Amino acids: CASSLARDRGYNSPLHF.

The rearrangement joins TRBV2 to TRBJ1-2; 8 bases match TRBD1. Trimming took 5 bases from V and 4 from J; bases not matched to a gene: 6. Germline loops: CDR1 SNHLY, CDR2 FYNNEI. The CDR3 has 14 residues. CDR3: CASSLGQGTYGYTF. CDR3 nucleotides: TGTGCCAGCAGTCTAGGACAGGGCACCTATGGCTACACCTTC.